This T cell receptor (beta chain) stems from a study of technical replicates of blood from several donors. Germline CDR1 reads SGHNT; CDR2 reads YYREEE (reference sequence). There are 16 residues in the CDR3. V trimming: 2 bases; J trimming: 3 bases; junction bases outside the gene matches: 7. This clone is categorized as medium-sized. Clones were sequenced by immunoSEQ multiplex PCR, and TCRdb holds only the in-frame ones, with some missing. The sample has fewer than 80,000 clones, roughly 86% seen once; the top ten hold approximately 5%. The sequenced sample was PBMCs. The chain couples TRBV5-4 to TRBJ2-4; 8 nucleotides agree with TRBD2. This TCR derives from a human donor in good health. Some clones in this sample may be carry-over from other donors' samples. CDR3 sequence: CASSLLTGGGKNIQYF. The DNA of the CDR3 is TGTGCCAGCAGCTTATTGACGGGGGGGGGCAAAAACATTCAGTACTTC.